Below, 3 T cell receptor beta chains from the same sample are listed, as sequenced in a study of persistence of HIV-infected CD4 T cells. The libraries were made with immunoSEQ version 4 in survey mode. The table came from immunoSEQ multiplex PCR; TCRdb's copy has only in-frame clones and leaves some out. The table lists under 40,000 clones, roughly 71% of them singletons, with 1.4% in the top ten. Their antigen targets remain unknown. The stimulus was an HIV-1 Gag 15-mer peptide pool, around 1.1 ug/peptide/mL. Responding CD4+ T cells were sorted by upregulation of both CD40 ligand and CD69. The input for sequencing was CD4+ T cells sorted from PBMCs after roughly 17-hour stimulation, taken from a patient who received antiretroviral therapy. The receptors originated from an adult man with HIV who was CMV-seropositive.

CDR3 sequence reads: CASSERKPGQAPYEQYF. CDR3 bases: TGTGCCAGCAGTGAGAGAAAGCCGGGACAGGCCCCGTACGAGCAGTACTTC. This rearrangement joins TRBV6-1 to TRBJ2-7, with 8 positions matching TRBD1. Trimming removed 3 bases from V and 4 bases from J; junction bases left unmatched: 14. Looked up from germline, CDR1 is MNHNS and CDR2 is SASEGT. CDR3 size: 17 residues.

This chain connects TRBV9 to TRBJ2-2, with D unresolved. Trimming left V 0 bases short and J 6 bases short, with 9 bases between. Germline assignment: CDR1 SGDLS and CDR2 YYNGEE. This CDR3 is built from 14 residues. The CDR3 sequence: CASSVVPRSGELFF. The CDR3 DNA reads as TGTGCCAGCAGCGTAGTTCCCCGGTCCGGGGAGCTGTTTTTT.

This clone was picked up a small number of times. The chain joins TRBV7-2 to TRBJ2-1, with 7 positions matching TRBD1. The V and J ends lost 5 bases and 0 bases, in that order; junction bases with no gene match: 10. Germline loops: CDR1 SGHTA, CDR2 FQGNSA. The CDR3 loop spans 17 amino acids. The CDR3 DNA reads TGTGCCAGCAGCCCCCAGGGGGTACTCCGCTCCTACAATGAGCAGTTCTTC. Translation: CASSPQGVLRSYNEQFF.